These T cell receptor beta chains were read from a single sample in a study of blood T cell repertoires in COVID-19. Profiling relied on immunoSEQ multiplex PCR, and the TCRdb table lists in-frame clones only, not all of them. The table includes 250,000 to 300,000 clones, 80% to 85% detected once. Sequencing was done on a sample of PBMCs or T cells enriched from blood (not recorded which). The receptors here all came from a man aged 45-60 years who had recovered from COVID-19. Each CDR3 is given with its conserved first and last residue. The D gene is left open where the match is weak.

TRBD1 | TRBV7-9 | CASSLPSRGTGEAFF
TRBD2 | TRBV5-1 | CASSFRGTSGMETQYF
TRBD2 | TRBV19 | CASSPGTSAYEQYF
TRBD1 | TRBV19 | CASSPGREGATTF
TRBD2 | TRBV9 | CASSVASGKLEQFF
TRBD1 | TRBV4-2 | CASSQFQGASGNTIYF
- | TRBV5-6 | CASSLTGIENEQYF
TRBD1 | TRBV7-9 | CASSRWGLRDRGRGQPQHF
- | TRBV10-3 | CAISESTYGEGVQYF
TRBD1 | TRBV5-6 | CASSLAQGQGTYGYTF
- | TRBV12-3/TRBV12-4 | CASSPVSNQPQHF
TRBD1 | TRBV7-2 | CASSLDGQVYGYTF
TRBD2 | TRBV3-1/TRBV3-2 | CASSQAPSGVLDKQYF
- | TRBV3-1/TRBV3-2 | CASSQGAYYNEQFF
- | TRBV5-1 | CASSLASGILTF
TRBD1 | TRBV29-1 | CSAALGQGAPYEQYF
- | TRBV10-1 | CASTDLLGVGYNEQFF
TRBD1 | TRBV7-9 | CASSPTGGGLETQYF
- | TRBV9 | CASSALDRNYGYTF
TRBD2 | TRBV29-1 | CSVEREGNEQFF
- | TRBV5-1 | CASSWGEGIEAFF
TRBD1 | TRBV7-6 | CASSSNRGGNEKLFF
TRBD1 | TRBV19 | CASTRDSSSTF
- | TRBV3-1/TRBV3-2 | CASSLSGQGAGELFF
- | TRBV6-5 | CASSRQDLETQYF
- | TRBV7-9 | CASSLFGAYEQYF
TRBD2 | TRBV4-3 | CASSQAGLAGEGDTQYF
- | TRBV4-1 | CASSLSGGGNEKLFF
- | TRBV4-1 | CASSQLTNSPLHF
TRBD1 | TRBV5-1 | CASSLHQGATGNTIYF
- | TRBV6-5 | CASSPDGGLQPQHF
- | TRBV12-3/TRBV12-4 | CASSYRETQYF
- | TRBV25-1 | CASSIAYEQYF
TRBD1 | TRBV5-1 | CASTPGGYYNSPLHF
TRBD1 | TRBV29-1 | CSARGQGINGYTF
- | TRBV27 | CASSLLRSESPLHF
- | TRBV7-9 | CASSLGLAGASYEQYF
TRBD2 | TRBV7-3 | CASSLLAEPYNEQFF
TRBD2 | TRBV6-9 | CASGGSGRWAGELFF
- | TRBV3-1/TRBV3-2 | CASSQDLLSEQYF
- | TRBV11-3 | CASSPRAGRTGDEQYF
- | TRBV5-1 | CASGLVLNEQFF
- | TRBV21-1 | CASSTRPDRAKGNTIYF
TRBD1 | TRBV25-1 | CASAGQVKQYF
TRBD1 | TRBV5-1 | CASSSGQGYTGELFF
- | TRBV6-5 | CASSRGTPGGWGYTF
TRBD2 | TRBV27 | CASSLSAHFIGRAYNEQFF
TRBD1 | TRBV14 | CASSPGQGRAGELFF
- | TRBV27 | CASSFFPSSYYEQYF
TRBD1 | TRBV7-2 | CASSLEGTGYGETQYF
- | TRBV10-3 | CAISIRELGTGELFF
TRBD2 | TRBV9 | CASSPGASGGIQETQYF
- | TRBV28 | CASSSFSQPQHF
TRBD2 | TRBV27 | CASTPPGLGGTGELFF
TRBD1 | TRBV28 | CASSSPQGRGTAYGYTF
- | TRBV6-2/TRBV6-3 | CASSYSTQGWDNEQFF
- | TRBV19 | CASSEVQWGDQPQHF
- | TRBV5-1 | CASSLVGGSRSEQFF
- | TRBV11-2 | CASTLAAYEQYF
TRBD1 | TRBV29-1 | CSVWGQDNTEAFF